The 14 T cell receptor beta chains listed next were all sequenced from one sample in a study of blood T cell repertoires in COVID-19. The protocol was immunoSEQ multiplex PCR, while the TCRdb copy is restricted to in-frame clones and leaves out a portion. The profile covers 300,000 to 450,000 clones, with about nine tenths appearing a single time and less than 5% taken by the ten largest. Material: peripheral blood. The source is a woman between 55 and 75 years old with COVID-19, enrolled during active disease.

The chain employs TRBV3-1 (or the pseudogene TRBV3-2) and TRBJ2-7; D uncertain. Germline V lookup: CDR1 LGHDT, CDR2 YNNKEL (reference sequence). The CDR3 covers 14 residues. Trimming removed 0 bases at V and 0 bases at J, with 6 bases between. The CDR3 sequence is CASSQDTSSYEQYF. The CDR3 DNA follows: TGTGCCAGCAGCCAAGATACAAGCTCCTACGAGCAGTACTTC.

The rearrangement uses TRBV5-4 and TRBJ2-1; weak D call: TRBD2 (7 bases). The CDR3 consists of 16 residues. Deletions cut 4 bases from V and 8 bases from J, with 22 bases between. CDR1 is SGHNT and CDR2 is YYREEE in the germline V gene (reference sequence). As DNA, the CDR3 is TGTGCCAGCAGCCCCCCCGCTCGGGGGGCCATCGATGAGCAGTTCTTC. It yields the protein CASSPPARGAIDEQFF.

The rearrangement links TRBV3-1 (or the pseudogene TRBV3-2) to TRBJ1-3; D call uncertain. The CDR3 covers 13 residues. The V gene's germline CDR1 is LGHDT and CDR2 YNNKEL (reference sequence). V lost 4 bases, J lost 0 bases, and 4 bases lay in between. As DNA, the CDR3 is TGTGCCAGCAGCCTCAACTCTGGAAACACCATATATTTT. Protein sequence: CASSLNSGNTIYF.

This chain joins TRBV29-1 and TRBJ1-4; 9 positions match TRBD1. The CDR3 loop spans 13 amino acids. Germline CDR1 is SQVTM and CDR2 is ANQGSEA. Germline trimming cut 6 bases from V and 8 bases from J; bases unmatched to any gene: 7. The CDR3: CSVTDRGQEKLFF. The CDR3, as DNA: TGCAGCGTAACGGACAGGGGTCAGGAAAAACTGTTTTTT.

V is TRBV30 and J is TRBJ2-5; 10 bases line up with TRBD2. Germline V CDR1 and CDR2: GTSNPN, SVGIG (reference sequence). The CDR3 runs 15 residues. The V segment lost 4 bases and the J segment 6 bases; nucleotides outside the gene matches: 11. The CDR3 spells CAWTGGAGGPQTQYF. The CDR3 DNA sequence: TGTGCCTGGACAGGAGGAGCGGGGGGGCCCCAGACCCAGTACTTC.

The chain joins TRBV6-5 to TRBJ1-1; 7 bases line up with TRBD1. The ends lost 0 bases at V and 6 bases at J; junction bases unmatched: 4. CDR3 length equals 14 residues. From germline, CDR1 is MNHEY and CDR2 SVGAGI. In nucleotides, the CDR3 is TGTGCCAGCAGTTACTCGCAGGGGGTCGCTGAAGCTTTCTTT. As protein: CASSYSQGVAEAFF.

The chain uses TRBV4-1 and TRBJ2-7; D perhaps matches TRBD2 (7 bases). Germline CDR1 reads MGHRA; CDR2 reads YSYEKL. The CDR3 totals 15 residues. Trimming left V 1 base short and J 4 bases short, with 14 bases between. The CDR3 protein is CASSQGLAGAYEQYF. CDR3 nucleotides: TGCGCCAGCAGCCAAGGACTAGCAGGGGCGTACGAGCAGTACTTC.

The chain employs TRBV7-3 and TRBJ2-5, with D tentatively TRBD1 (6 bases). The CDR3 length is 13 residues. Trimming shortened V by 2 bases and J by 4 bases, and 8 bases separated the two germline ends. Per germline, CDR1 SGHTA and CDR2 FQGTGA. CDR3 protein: CASSLGRGETQYF. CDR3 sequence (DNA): TGTGCCAGCAGCTTAGGCAGGGGAGAGACCCAGTACTTC.

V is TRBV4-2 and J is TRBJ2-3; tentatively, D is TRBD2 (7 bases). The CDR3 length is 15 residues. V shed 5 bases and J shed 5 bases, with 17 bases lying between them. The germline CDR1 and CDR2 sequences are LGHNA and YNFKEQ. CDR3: CASSSQRGGGDTQYF. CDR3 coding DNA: TGTGCCAGCAGCTCCCAACGGGGAGGGGGAGATACGCAGTATTTT.

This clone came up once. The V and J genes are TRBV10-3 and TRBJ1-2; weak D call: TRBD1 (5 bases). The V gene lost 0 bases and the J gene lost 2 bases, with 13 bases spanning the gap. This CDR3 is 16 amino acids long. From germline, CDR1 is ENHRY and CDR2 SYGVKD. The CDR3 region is CAISESSGDGNYGYTF. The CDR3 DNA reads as TGTGCCATCAGTGAGTCTTCGGGGGACGGCAACTATGGCTACACCTTC.

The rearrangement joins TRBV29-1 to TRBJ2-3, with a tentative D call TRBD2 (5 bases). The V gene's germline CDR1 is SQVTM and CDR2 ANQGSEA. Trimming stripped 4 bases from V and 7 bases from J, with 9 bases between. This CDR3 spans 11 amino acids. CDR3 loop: CSVAASNTQYF. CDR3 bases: TGCAGCGTTGCCGCTAGCAATACGCAGTATTTT.

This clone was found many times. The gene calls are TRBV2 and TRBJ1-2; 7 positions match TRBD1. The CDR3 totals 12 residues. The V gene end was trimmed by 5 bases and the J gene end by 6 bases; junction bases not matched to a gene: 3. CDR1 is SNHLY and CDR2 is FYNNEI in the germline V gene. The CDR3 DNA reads TGTGCCAGCAGTACAGGGGCTGATGGCTACACCTTC. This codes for CASSTGADGYTF. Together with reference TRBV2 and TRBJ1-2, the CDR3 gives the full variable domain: EPEVTQTPSHQVTQMGQEVILRCVPISNHLYFYWYRQILGQKVEFLVSFYNNEISEKSEIFDDQFSVERPDGSNFTLKIRSTKLEDSAMYFCASSTGADGYTFGSGTRLTVV.

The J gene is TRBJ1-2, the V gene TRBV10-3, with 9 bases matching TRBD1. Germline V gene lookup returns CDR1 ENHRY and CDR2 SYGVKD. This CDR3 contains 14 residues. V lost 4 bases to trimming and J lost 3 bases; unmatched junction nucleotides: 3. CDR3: CAISGDRADYGYTF. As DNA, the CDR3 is TGTGCCATCAGTGGGGACAGGGCGGACTATGGCTACACCTTC.

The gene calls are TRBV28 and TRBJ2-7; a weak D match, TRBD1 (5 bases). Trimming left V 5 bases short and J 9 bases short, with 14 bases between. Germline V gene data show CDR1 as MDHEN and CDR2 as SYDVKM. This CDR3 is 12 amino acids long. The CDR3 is CASSQDSRLQYF. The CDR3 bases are TGTGCCAGCAGTCAAGACAGCCGGCTGCAGTACTTC.